The 29 T cell receptor beta chains in this list originate from one sample, sequenced in a study of regulatory T cells in long-lasting Graves disease. Time point given: newly diagnosed GD, antithyroid drugs for less than 3 months. PBMCs provided the RNA from which the TCR library was made. For TCR beta, libraries came from iRepertoire HTBI primers and Arm-PCR of CDR3 regions. MiXCR, run by TCRdb on the multiplex PCR reads, gives a single entry per CDR3 protein. This table has 350,000 to 450,000 distinct CDR3 sequences, around 15% appearing once. These data were also reused for a study on T cells in Graves' hyperthyroidism and ophthalmopathy.

The sample here was peripheral blood mononuclear cells (PBMCs), taken at new diagnosis, from a patient treated with antithyroid drugs. These receptors originate from a man between 40 and 49 years old with Graves disease.

This clonotype showed up just a few times. The chain has TRBV6-1 and TRBJ1-6; TRBD1 might be the D (5 bases). CDR3 size: 16 residues. Trimming pared 4 bases from V and 8 bases from J, leaving 18 bases between. CDR1 and CDR2 (germline): MNHNS, SASEGT. The CDR3 DNA follows: TGTGCCAGCAGTGCAACCCTAGGGACTCGGGATTCACCCCTCCACTTT. Its translation is CASSATLGTRDSPLHF.

J is TRBJ2-3 and V is TRBV20-1; TRBD2 aligns across 14 bases. V lost 1 base, J lost 1 base, and 1 base stayed unmatched. The CDR3 runs 16 residues. CDR1 and CDR2 from the germline V gene are DFQATT and SNEGSKA (reference sequence). In nucleotides, the CDR3 is TGCAGTGCTAGAGCGGGACTAGCGGGGGGCACAGATACGCAGTATTTT. It specifies CSARAGLAGGTDTQYF.

This clonotype was found many times. The rearrangement joins TRBV5-1 to TRBJ1-4, with D unresolved. Germline CDR1 is SGHRS and CDR2 is YFSETQ. The CDR3 is 13 residues long. With 4 bases removed from V and 5 bases from J, the gap between germline ends came to 9 bases. CDR3 residues: CASSLDRNEKLFF. The DNA for the CDR3 is TGCGCCAGCAGCCTGGACCGAAATGAAAAACTGTTTTTT. Drawing the rest from reference TRBV5-1 and TRBJ1-4, the complete variable domain is KAGVTQTPRYLIKTRGQQVTLSCSPISGHRSVSWYQQTPGQGLQFLFEYFSETQRNKGNFPGRFSGRQFSNSRSEMNVSTLELGDSALYLCASSLDRNEKLFFGSGTQLSVL.

Ten or more counts support this clonotype. The chain joins TRBV6-2 or TRBV6-3 to TRBJ2-2, with 7 bases fitting TRBD2. The CDR3 has 15 amino acids. Unmatched junction bases numbered 7, after V lost 5 bases and J lost 4 bases. CDR1 and CDR2 (germline): MNHEY, SVGEGT. CDR3 in DNA: TGTGCCAGCAGTCCCCAAGCGGGGCTCACCGGGGAGCTGTTTTTT. Translation gives CASSPQAGLTGELFF.

This clonotype occurred many times. The chain couples TRBV28 to TRBJ1-1; perhaps TRBD1 as D (5 bases). Looked up from germline, CDR1 is MDHEN and CDR2 is SYDVKM. V gave up 7 bases and J gave up 11 bases, with 20 bases separating them. CDR3 length: 13 amino acids. The DNA of the CDR3 is TGTGCCAGCACCCTCGGAGGAGACAGAATGGCTTTCTTT. Encoded protein: CASTLGGDRMAFF.

This clonotype was observed many times. The chain links TRBV15 to TRBJ1-2, with 10 positions matching TRBD1. The CDR3 spans 15 residues. Germline V gene sequence: CDR1 LNHNV, CDR2 YYDKDF (reference sequence). J lost 2 bases, V lost 5 bases, and 5 bases had no gene match. CDR3 DNA sequence: TGTGCCACCAGCCGGGTGGACAGGGGGAACTATGGCTACACCTTC. Encoded protein: CATSRVDRGNYGYTF.

This clonotype was seen a few times. The chain carries TRBV9 and TRBJ2-3; D gene uncertain. This CDR3 contains 16 residues. Trimming took 0 bases from V and 2 from J, leaving 13 bases between them. In germline, CDR1 is SGDLS, CDR2 YYNGEE. In DNA, the CDR3 is TGTGCCAGCAGCGTAGGGGCAGGTTATAACACAGATACGCAGTATTTT. Its translation is CASSVGAGYNTDTQYF. The variable domain in full, completed from reference TRBV9 and TRBJ2-3, reads DSGVTQTPKHLITATGQRVTLRCSPRSGDLSVYWYQQSLDQGLQFLIQYYNGEERAKGNILERFSAQQFPDLHSELNLSSLELGDSALYFCASSVGAGYNTDTQYFGPGTRLTVL.

This clonotype has at least ten counts. The chain employs TRBV20-1 and TRBJ2-5; tentatively, D is TRBD1 (6 bases). Looked up from germline, CDR1 is DFQATT and CDR2 is SNEGSKA (reference sequence). CDR3 length: 13 residues. With 3 bases removed from V and 5 bases from J, the gap between germline ends came to 13 bases. CDR3 in DNA: TGCAGTGCTAGGGACCCGAGGGGGGAGACCCAGTACTTC. Its protein product is CSARDPRGETQYF.

This clonotype was observed at least ten times. The CDR3 DNA follows: TGTGCCACCAGAGCCGGGCCCCCTATCCGTGAAGCTTTCTTT. Translating gives CATRAGPPIREAFF. This sequence joins TRBV24-1 and TRBJ1-1; D remains ambiguous. CDR1 KGHDR and CDR2 SFDVKD come from the germline V gene. Trimming stripped 7 bases from V and 7 bases from J, with 18 bases between. The length of the CDR3 is 14 residues.

V gene TRBV11-2 combines with J gene TRBJ1-1; no clear D. The ends were cut back, 4 bases at V and 5 bases at J, with 14 bases in the middle. The CDR3 is 14 residues long. CDR1 is SGHAT and CDR2 is FQNNGV in the germline V gene. CDR3 protein: CASSSLGIGTEAFF. In DNA form, the CDR3 reads TGTGCCAGCAGCTCCCTGGGCATAGGTACTGAAGCTTTCTTT.

With respect to this clonotype: This may arise from a read error, as a much more abundant clone is one base away. J is TRBJ2-7 and V is TRBV28; TRBD1 agrees at 7 bases. The V gene's germline CDR1 is MDHEN and CDR2 SYDVKM. This CDR3 comprises 15 residues. CDR3: CASRLSDRSSYEQYF. The CDR3 coding sequence is TGTGCCAGCAGGTTATCGGACAGGAGCTCCTACGAGCAGTACTTC.

This clonotype was seen a handful of times. Possible read error: a much larger clone is one base away. The J gene is TRBJ1-1, the V gene TRBV6-4; TRBD1 is a possible D gene (6 bases). There are 13 residues in the CDR3. Germline assignment: CDR1 MRHNA and CDR2 SNTAGT. Deletions cut 6 bases from V and 1 base from J, with 9 bases between. CDR3 protein: CASSGQPNTEAFF. CDR3 in DNA: TGTGCCAGCAGCGGACAGCCGAACACTGAAGCTTTCTTT.

This clonotype was observed at least ten times. The chain combines TRBV18 with TRBJ1-2; a weak D match, TRBD1 (5 bases). V shed 8 bases and J shed 2 bases, with 12 bases lying between them. The length of the CDR3 is 13 residues. CDR1 and CDR2 (germline): KGHSH, LQKENI. CDR3 sequence (DNA): TGTGCCAGCCGTTGGGCAGGGAACTATGGCTACACCTTC. Protein product: CASRWAGNYGYTF.

This clonotype has at least ten counts. This chain uses TRBV12-3 or TRBV12-4 with TRBJ2-3, with 8 bases fitting TRBD1. This CDR3 spans 14 amino acids. Trimming removed 6 bases from V and 3 bases from J; junction bases left unmatched: 5. The CDR3 here is CASRIGQGTDTQYF. The CDR3 nucleotides read TGTGCCAGCAGGATCGGACAGGGAACAGATACGCAGTATTTT.

This clonotype has at least ten counts. This chain uses TRBV2 with TRBJ1-1, with D unclear. Germline values: CDR1 SNHLY, CDR2 FYNNEI. The V end was cut by 6 bases, the J end by 4 bases, with 9 bases between. This CDR3 has 12 amino acids. The CDR3 protein is CASSGPGTEAFF. CDR3 nucleotide sequence: TGTGCCAGCAGCGGTCCCGGCACTGAAGCTTTCTTT.

The chain carries TRBV2 and TRBJ2-1; 13 nucleotides line up with TRBD2. This CDR3 has 15 amino acids. V lost 4 bases and J lost 11; bases outside the gene matches: 8. Germline CDR1 is SNHLY and CDR2 is FYNNEI. CDR3 DNA: TGTGCCAGCAGTGCTGGGACTAGCGGGGTTCCCCAGCAGTTCTTC. Its translation: CASSAGTSGVPQQFF.

This clonotype has ten or more counts. The chain combines TRBV5-1 with TRBJ1-5; 12 bases agree with TRBD1. This CDR3 comprises 16 residues. After removal of 4 bases from V and 5 bases from J, the junction contained 7 bases not matched to a gene. Germline V gene lookup returns CDR1 SGHRS and CDR2 YFSETQ. CDR3 sequence (DNA): TGCGCCAGCAGCCCAGGGACAGGGGGCCGACATCAGCCCCAGCATTTT. Its translation: CASSPGTGGRHQPQHF.

This clonotype appeared many times. The V gene is TRBV7-6, the J gene TRBJ2-3; TRBD2 aligns across 9 bases. Germline assignment: CDR1 SGHVS and CDR2 FNYEAQ. The trim removed 1 base at V and 1 base at J, leaving 6 bases unmatched. This CDR3 contains 17 residues. This CDR3 is CASSLGLASGGTDTQYF. The CDR3 DNA follows: TGTGCCAGCAGCTTAGGGTTAGCTAGCGGGGGCACAGATACGCAGTATTTT.

This clonotype was detected many times. The chain joins TRBV20-1 to TRBJ2-3; no definite D call. Between the trimmed V and J ends, which lost 3 bases and 0 bases, there was a span of 10 bases. This CDR3 region has 14 residues. Germline V gene sequence: CDR1 DFQATT, CDR2 SNEGSKA (reference sequence). This chain's CDR3 is CSASKQPSTDTQYF. DNA of the CDR3: TGCAGTGCTAGTAAACAGCCTAGCACAGATACGCAGTATTTT.

In regard to this clonotype: A much larger clone lies a single base off, so this may be a read error. The chain couples TRBV7-9 to TRBJ2-5, with D perhaps being TRBD1 or TRBD2 (5 bases each). This CDR3 is 15 amino acids long. Germline CDR1 is SEHNR and CDR2 is FQNEAQ (reference sequence). CDR3 residues: CASSLPGRAIGTQHF. The CDR3 DNA is TGTGCCAGCAGCTTACCGGGACGGGCTATTGGGACCCAGCACTTC.

This clonotype occurred many times. This chain uses TRBV7-2 with TRBJ2-3; D may be TRBD2 (6 bases). Germline V lookup: CDR1 SGHTA, CDR2 FQGNSA. The CDR3 runs 14 residues. Trimming pared 11 bases from V and 2 bases from J, leaving 17 bases between. The CDR3 loop reads CAGSRAGITDTQYF. CDR3 sequence (DNA): TGTGCCGGCTCCCGAGCGGGCATCACAGATACGCAGTATTTT.

This clonotype occurred many times. This sequence joins TRBV7-3 and TRBJ2-3, with TRBD2 as a possible D gene (5 bases). Germline values: CDR1 SGHTA, CDR2 FQGTGA. V was clipped by 1 base and J by 2 bases, with 7 bases between them. This CDR3 is built from 14 residues. The CDR3 sequence: CASSLRGLTDTQYF. CDR3 bases: TGTGCCAGCAGCTTAAGAGGACTCACAGATACGCAGTATTTT.

Ten or more counts support this clonotype. The chain carries TRBV20-1 and TRBJ1-1, with D perhaps TRBD1 (5 bases). The CDR3 runs to 12 residues. Trimming shortened V by 0 bases and J by 8 bases, and 10 bases separated the two germline ends. Per germline, CDR1 DFQATT and CDR2 SNEGSKA (reference sequence). The chain's CDR3 is CSARDGDREAFF. CDR3 in DNA: TGCAGTGCTAGAGACGGCGACAGAGAAGCTTTCTTT.

This clonotype was observed at least ten times. The V gene is TRBV24-1, the J gene TRBJ1-4; D gene unclear. The V gene lost 7 bases and the J gene lost 6 bases, with 8 bases spanning the gap. Germline V gives CDR1 KGHDR, CDR2 SFDVKD. CDR3 length: 12 amino acids. The CDR3: CATRGLDEKLFF. CDR3 bases: TGTGCCACCAGGGGTCTAGATGAAAAACTGTTTTTT.

This clonotype was seen repeatedly, ten times or more. The chain recombines TRBV24-1 with TRBJ1-5; maybe TRBD1 (5 bases). The CDR3 consists of 20 residues. Trimming stripped 0 bases from V and 2 bases from J, with 22 bases between. Germline lookup yields CDR1 KGHDR and CDR2 SFDVKD. The CDR3 loop is CATSDLGRRGTGSGNQPQHF. The CDR3 nucleotides are TGTGCCACCAGTGATTTGGGGCGCCGGGGGACCGGTTCGGGCAATCAGCCCCAGCATTTT.

This chain uses TRBV4-2 with TRBJ1-1, with 9 bases identical to TRBD1. The CDR3 runs to 15 residues. V trimming: 1 base; J trimming: 5 bases; junction bases outside the gene matches: 5. Germline V gene sequence: CDR1 LGHNA, CDR2 YNFKEQ. CDR3 nucleotides: TGTGCCAGCAGCCAAGTAGGGGACAGGGATACTGAAGCTTTCTTT. It translates to CASSQVGDRDTEAFF.

This clonotype appeared a few times. The V call is TRBV5-1, the J call TRBJ2-2; 10 nucleotides align to TRBD1. V lost 10 bases, J lost 1 base, and 10 bases stayed unmatched. The CDR3 runs to 16 residues. In germline, CDR1 is SGHRS, CDR2 YFSETQ. The CDR3 loop reads CAGGGDRGQNTGELFF. DNA of the CDR3: TGCGCCGGCGGTGGGGACAGGGGTCAGAACACCGGGGAGCTGTTTTTT.

This clonotype was recorded at least ten times. The chain uses TRBV29-1 and TRBJ2-2; a possible D gene is TRBD1 (7 bases). CDR1 is SQVTM, CDR2 ANQGSEA, per germline. The CDR3 length is 18 residues. The ends were cut back, 5 bases at V and 1 base at J, with 23 bases in the middle. The CDR3: CSVIGPGGTHQNTGELFF. DNA of the CDR3: TGCAGCGTTATCGGGCCAGGGGGGACGCACCAGAACACCGGGGAGCTGTTTTTT.

This clonotype was observed at least ten times. The rearrangement links TRBV6-1 to TRBJ2-7; 8 positions match TRBD2. V trimming: 7 bases; J trimming: 10 bases; junction bases outside the gene matches: 12. Germline lookup yields CDR1 MNHNS and CDR2 SASEGT. The CDR3 sequence is 13 residues long. This chain's CDR3 is CASNKAGAGFQYF. In nucleotides, the CDR3 is TGTGCCAGCAATAAAGCGGGGGCCGGATTTCAGTACTTC.